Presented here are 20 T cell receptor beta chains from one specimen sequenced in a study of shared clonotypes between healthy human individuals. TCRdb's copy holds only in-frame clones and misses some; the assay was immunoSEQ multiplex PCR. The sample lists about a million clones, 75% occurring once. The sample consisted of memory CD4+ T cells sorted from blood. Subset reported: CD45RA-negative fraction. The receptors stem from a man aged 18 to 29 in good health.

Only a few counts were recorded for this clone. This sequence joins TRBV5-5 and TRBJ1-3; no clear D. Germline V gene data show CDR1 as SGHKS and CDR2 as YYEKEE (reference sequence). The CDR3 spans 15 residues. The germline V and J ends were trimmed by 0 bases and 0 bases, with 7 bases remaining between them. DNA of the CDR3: TGTGCCAGCAGCTTGGGACCGCCCTCTGGAAACACCATATATTTT. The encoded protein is CASSLGPPSGNTIYF.

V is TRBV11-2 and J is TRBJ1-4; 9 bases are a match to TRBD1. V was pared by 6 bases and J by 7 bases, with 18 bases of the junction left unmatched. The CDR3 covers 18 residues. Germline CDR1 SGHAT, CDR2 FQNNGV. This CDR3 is CASRPAGQGPLGREKLFF. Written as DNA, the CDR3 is TGTGCCAGCAGACCCGCGGGACAGGGTCCTCTGGGACGTGAAAAACTGTTTTTT. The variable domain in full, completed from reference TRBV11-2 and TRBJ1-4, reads EAGVAQSPRYKIIEKRQSVAFWCNPISGHATLYWYQQILGQGPKLLIQFQNNGVVDDSQLPKDRFSAERLKGVDSTLKIQPAKLEDSAVYLCASRPAGQGPLGREKLFFGSGTQLSVL.

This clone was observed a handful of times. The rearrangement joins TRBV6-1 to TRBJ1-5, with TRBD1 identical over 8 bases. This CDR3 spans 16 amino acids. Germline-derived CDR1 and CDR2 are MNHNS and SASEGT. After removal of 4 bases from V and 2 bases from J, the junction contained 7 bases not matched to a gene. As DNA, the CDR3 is TGTGCCAGCAGTGGACAGGGGAGGCATGGCAATCAGCCCCAGCATTTT. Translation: CASSGQGRHGNQPQHF.

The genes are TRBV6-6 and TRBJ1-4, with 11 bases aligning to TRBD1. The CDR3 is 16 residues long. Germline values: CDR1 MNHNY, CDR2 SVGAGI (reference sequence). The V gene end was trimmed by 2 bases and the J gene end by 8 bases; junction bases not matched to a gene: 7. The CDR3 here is CASSYPPGQGDEKLFF. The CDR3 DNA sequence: TGTGCCAGCAGTTACCCTCCGGGACAGGGGGACGAAAAACTGTTTTTT.

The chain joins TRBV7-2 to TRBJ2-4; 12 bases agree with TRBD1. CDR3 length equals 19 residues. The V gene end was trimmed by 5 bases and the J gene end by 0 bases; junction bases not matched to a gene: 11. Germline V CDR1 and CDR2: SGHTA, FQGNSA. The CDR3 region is CASSVTGTGGIGAKNIQYF. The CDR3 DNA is TGTGCCAGCAGCGTTACCGGGACAGGGGGCATCGGAGCCAAAAACATTCAGTACTTC.

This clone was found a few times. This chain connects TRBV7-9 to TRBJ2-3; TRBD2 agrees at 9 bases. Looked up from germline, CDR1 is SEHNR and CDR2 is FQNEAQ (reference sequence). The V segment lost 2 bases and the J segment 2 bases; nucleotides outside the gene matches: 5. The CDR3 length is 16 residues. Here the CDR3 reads CASSLSAGGPTDTQYF. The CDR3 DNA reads TGTGCCAGCAGCTTATCGGCGGGGGGGCCCACAGATACGCAGTATTTT.

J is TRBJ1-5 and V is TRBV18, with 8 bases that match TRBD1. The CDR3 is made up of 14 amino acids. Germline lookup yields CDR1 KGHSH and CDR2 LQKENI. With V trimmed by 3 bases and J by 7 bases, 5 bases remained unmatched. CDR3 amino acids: CASSPDRVGQPQHF. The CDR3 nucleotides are TGTGCCAGCTCACCGGACAGGGTTGGGCAGCCCCAGCATTTT.

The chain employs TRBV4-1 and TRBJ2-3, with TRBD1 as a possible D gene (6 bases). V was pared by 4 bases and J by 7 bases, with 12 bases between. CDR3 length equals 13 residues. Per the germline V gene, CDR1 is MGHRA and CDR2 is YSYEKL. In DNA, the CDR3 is TGCGCCAGCAGCCTGGACAGACCTTATACGCAGTATTTT. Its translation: CASSLDRPYTQYF.

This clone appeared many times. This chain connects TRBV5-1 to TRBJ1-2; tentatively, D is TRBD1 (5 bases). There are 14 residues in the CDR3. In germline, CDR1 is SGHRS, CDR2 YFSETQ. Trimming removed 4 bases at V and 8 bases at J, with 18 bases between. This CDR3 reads CASSDTRGAGGYTF. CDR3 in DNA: TGCGCCAGCAGCGACACTAGAGGGGCAGGCGGCTACACCTTC.

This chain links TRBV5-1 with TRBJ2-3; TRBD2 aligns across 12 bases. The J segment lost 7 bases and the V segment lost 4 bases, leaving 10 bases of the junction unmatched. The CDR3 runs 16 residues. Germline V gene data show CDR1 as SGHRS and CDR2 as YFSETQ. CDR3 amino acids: CASSLRTSGIGNTQYF. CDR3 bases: TGCGCCAGCAGCCTAAGGACTAGCGGGATTGGAAATACGCAGTATTTT.

CDR3 in amino acids: CASSQERGQFGSYTF. CDR3 DNA: TGCGCCAGCAGCCAAGAACGGGGGCAGTTCGGTAGCTACACCTTC. The genes are TRBV4-1 and TRBJ1-2; a possible D gene is TRBD1 (6 bases). The CDR3 has 15 amino acids. Looked up from germline, CDR1 is MGHRA and CDR2 is YSYEKL. The V end lost 0 bases, the J end lost 9 bases, and 17 bases lay between the germline ends.

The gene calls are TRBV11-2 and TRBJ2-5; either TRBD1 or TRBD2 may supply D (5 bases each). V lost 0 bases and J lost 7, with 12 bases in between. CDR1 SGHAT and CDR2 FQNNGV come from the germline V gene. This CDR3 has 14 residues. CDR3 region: CASSLERGVGTQYF. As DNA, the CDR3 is TGTGCCAGCAGCTTAGAGAGGGGAGTAGGGACCCAGTACTTC.

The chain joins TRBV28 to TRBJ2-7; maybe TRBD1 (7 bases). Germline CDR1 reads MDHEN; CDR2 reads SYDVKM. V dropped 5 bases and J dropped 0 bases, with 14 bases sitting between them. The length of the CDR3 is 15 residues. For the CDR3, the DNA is TGTGCCAGCAGTCCGACAGGGAGGAGCTCCTACGAGCAGTACTTC. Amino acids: CASSPTGRSSYEQYF.

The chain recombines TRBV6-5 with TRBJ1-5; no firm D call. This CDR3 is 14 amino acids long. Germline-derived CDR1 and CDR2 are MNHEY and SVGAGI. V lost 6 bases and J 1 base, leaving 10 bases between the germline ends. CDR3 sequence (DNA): TGTGCCAGCAGAGACTACGGGAGCAATCAGCCCCAGCATTTT. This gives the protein CASRDYGSNQPQHF.

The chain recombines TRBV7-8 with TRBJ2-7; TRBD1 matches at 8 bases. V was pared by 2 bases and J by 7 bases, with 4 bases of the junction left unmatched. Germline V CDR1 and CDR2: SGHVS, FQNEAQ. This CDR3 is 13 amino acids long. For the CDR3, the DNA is TGTGCCAGCAGCTTAAGGACAGGGAGAGAGCAGTACTTC. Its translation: CASSLRTGREQYF.

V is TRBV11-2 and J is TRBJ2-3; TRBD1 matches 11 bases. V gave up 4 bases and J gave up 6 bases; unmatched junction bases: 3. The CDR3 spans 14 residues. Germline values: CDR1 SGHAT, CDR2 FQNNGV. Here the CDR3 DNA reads TGTGCCAGCAGCTGGGACAGGGGGAGGGATACGCAGTATTTT. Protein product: CASSWDRGRDTQYF.

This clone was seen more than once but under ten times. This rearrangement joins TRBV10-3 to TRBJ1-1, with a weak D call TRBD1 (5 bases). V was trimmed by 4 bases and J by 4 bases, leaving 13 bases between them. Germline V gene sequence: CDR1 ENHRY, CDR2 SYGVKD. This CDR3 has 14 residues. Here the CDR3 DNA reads TGTGCCATCAGTGCGACAGTGCCGGGCACTGAAGCTTTCTTT. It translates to CAISATVPGTEAFF.

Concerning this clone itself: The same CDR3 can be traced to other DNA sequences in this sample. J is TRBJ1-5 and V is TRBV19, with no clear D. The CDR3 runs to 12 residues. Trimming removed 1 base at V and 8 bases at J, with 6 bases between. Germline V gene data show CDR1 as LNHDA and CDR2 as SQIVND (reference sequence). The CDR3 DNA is TGTGCCAGTAGTATAGGTCCCGAGCCCCAGCATTTT. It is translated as CASSIGPEPQHF.

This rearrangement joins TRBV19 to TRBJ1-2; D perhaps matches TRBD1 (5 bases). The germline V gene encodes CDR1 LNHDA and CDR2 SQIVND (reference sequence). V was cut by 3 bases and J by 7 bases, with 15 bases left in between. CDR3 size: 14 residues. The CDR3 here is CASSMEGRGGGYTF. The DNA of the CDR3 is TGTGCCAGTAGTATGGAGGGAAGGGGAGGTGGCTACACCTTC. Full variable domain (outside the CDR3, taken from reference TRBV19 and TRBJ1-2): DGGITQSPKYLFRKEGQNVTLSCEQNLNHDAMYWYRQDPGQGLRLIYYSQIVNDFQKGDIAEGYSVSREKKESFPLTVTSAQKNPTAFYLCASSMEGRGGGYTFGSGTRLTVV.

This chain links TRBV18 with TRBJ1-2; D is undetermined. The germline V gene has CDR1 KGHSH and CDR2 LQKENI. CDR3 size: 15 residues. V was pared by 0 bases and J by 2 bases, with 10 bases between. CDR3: CASSPPSARNYGYTF. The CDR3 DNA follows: TGTGCCAGCTCACCACCTTCCGCGCGAAACTATGGCTACACCTTC.